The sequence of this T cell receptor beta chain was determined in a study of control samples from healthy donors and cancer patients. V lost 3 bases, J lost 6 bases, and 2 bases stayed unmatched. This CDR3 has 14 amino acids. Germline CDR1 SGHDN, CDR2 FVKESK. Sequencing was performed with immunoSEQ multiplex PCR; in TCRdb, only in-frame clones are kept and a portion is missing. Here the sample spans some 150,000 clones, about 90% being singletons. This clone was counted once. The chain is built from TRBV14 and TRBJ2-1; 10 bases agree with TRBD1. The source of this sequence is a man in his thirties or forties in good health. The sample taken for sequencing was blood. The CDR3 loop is CASSHGDRGNEQFF. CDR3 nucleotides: TGTGCCAGCAGCCATGGGGACAGGGGCAATGAGCAGTTCTTC.